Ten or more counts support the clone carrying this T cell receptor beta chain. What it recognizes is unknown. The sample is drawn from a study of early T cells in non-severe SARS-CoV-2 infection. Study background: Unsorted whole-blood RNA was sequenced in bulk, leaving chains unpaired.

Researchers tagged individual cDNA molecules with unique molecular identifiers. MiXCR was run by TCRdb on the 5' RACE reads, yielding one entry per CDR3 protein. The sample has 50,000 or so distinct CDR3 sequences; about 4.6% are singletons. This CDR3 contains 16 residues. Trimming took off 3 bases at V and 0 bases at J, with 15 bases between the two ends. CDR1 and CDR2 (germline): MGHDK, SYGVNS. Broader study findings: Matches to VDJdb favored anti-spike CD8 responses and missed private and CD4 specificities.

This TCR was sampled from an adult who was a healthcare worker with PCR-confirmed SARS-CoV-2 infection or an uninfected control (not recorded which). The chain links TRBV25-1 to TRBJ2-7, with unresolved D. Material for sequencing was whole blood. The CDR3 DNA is TGTGCCAGCAGTGACCCTACTAAGGCCGCCTCCTACGAGCAGTACTTC. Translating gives CASSDPTKAASYEQYF.